The present entry profiles one T cell receptor (beta chain) with its context. The table came from immunoSEQ multiplex PCR; TCRdb's copy has only in-frame clones and leaves some out. The sample contains 150,000 to 200,000 clones, 70% to 90% of which appear only once. The source of the sample is a study of cytotoxic CD8 clonotypes in ibrutinib-treated CLL. The material was PBMCs, obtained at disease progression, from a patient treated with ibrutinib. The clonotype originates from a human donor with chronic lymphocytic leukemia.

The CDR3 region has the DNA TGTGCCAGCAGCCAAGATGGGCGTTTATGGACTGAAGCTTTCTTT. This translates into CASSQDGRLWTEAFF. The genes are TRBV14 and TRBJ1-1; D is uncertain. Germline V CDR1 and CDR2: SGHDN, FVKESK. This CDR3 spans 15 amino acids. V dropped 0 bases and J dropped 5 bases, with 13 bases sitting between them.